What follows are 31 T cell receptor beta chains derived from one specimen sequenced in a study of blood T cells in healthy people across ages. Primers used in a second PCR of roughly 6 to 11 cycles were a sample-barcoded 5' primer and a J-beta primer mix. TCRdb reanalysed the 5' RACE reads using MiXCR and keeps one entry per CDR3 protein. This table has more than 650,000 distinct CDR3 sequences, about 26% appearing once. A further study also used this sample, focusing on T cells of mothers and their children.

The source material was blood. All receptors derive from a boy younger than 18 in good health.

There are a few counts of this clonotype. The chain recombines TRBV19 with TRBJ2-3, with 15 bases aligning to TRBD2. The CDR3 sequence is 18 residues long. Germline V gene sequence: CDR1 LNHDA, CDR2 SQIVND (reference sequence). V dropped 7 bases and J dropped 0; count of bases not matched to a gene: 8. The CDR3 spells CASTPGLAGGRSTDTQYF. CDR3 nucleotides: TGTGCCAGTACCCCGGGACTAGCGGGGGGAAGAAGCACAGATACGCAGTATTTT.

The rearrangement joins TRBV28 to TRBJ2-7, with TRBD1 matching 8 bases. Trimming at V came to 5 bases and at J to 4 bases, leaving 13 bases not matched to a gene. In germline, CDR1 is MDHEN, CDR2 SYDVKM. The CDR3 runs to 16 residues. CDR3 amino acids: CASSDTPGTGNYEQYF. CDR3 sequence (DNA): TGTGCCAGCAGTGATACCCCCGGGACAGGCAATTACGAGCAGTACTTC.

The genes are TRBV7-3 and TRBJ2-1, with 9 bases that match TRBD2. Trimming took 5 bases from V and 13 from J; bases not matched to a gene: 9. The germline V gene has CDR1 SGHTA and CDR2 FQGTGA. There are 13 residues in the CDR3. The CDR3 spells CASSPRGGGAQFF. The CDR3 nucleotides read TGTGCCAGCAGCCCCAGGGGCGGGGGGGCCCAGTTCTTC.

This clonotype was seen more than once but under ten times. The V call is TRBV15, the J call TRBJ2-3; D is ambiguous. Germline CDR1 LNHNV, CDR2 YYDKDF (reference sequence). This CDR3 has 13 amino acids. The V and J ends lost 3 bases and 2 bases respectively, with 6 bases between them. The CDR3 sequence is CATSSGPTDTQYF. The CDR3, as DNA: TGTGCCACCAGCAGTGGACCCACAGATACGCAGTATTTT.

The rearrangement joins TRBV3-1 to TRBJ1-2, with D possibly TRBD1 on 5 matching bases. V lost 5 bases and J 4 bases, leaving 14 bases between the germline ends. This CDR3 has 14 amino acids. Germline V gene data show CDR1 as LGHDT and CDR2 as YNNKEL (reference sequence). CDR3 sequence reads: CASSTRGTVYGYTF. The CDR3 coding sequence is TGTGCCAGCAGCACCCGCGGGACGGTCTATGGCTACACCTTC.

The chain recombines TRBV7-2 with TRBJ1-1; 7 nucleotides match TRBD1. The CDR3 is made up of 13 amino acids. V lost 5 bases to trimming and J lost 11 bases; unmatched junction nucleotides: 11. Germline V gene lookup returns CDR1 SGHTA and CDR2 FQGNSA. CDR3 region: CASSPDRAGRAFF. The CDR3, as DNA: TGTGCCAGCAGCCCAGACAGGGCCGGGCGGGCTTTCTTT.

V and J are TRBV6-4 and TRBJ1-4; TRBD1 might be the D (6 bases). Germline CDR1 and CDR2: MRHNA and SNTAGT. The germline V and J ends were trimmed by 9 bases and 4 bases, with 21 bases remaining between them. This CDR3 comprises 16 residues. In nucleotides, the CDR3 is TGTGCCAGGATGTGCCCACCCGGACAGCATAATGAAAAACTGTTTTTT. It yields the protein CARMCPPGQHNEKLFF.

In DNA form, the CDR3 reads TGTGCCACCAGCAGAGATCAGCTAAGGCAGTTCTTC. Its protein product is CATSRDQLRQFF. The chain combines TRBV15 with TRBJ2-5, with D hard to call. The better agreement between TRBJ2-1 and the DNA end casts doubt on the J call. The germline V gene has CDR1 LNHNV and CDR2 YYDKDF (reference sequence). This CDR3 region has 12 residues.

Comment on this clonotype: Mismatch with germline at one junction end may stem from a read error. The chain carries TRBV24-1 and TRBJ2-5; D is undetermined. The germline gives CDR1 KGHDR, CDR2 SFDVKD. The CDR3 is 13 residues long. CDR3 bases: TGTGCCACCGGTGATGTTTGGACGGAGACCCAGTACTTC. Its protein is CATGDVWTETQYF.

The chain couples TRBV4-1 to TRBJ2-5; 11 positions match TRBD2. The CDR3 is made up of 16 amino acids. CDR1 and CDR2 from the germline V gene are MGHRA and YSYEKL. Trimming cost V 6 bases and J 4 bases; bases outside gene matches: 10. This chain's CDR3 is CASREVGTSGRETQYF. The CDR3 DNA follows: TGCGCCAGCAGAGAAGTAGGGACTAGCGGTAGAGAGACCCAGTACTTC.

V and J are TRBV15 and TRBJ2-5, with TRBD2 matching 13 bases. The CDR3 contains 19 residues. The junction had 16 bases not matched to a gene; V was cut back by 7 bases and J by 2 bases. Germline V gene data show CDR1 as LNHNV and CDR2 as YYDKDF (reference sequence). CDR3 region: CATNTNPPGLAGAQETQYF. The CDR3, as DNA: TGTGCCACCAACACCAACCCCCCCGGACTAGCGGGGGCACAAGAGACCCAGTACTTC.

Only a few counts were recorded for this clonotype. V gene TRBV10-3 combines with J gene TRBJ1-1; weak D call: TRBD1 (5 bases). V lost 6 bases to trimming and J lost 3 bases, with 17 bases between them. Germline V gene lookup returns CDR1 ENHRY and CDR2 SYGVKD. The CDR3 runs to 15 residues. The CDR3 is CAIRPRAGGDTEAFF. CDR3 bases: TGTGCCATCAGGCCCAGAGCGGGGGGGGACACTGAAGCTTTCTTT.

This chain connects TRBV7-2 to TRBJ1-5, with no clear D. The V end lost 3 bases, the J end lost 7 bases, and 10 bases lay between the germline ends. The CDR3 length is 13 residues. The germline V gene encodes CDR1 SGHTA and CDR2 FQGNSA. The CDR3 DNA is TGTGCCAGCAGCTTCGAGGTCGGGCAGCCCCAGCATTTT. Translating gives CASSFEVGQPQHF.

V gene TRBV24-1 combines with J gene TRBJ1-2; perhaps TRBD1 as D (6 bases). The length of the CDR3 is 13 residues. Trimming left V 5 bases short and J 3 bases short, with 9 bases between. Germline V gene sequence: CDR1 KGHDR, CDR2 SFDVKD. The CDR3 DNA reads TGTGCCACCAGTGGCGGACAGCACTATGGCTACACCTTC. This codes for CATSGGQHYGYTF.

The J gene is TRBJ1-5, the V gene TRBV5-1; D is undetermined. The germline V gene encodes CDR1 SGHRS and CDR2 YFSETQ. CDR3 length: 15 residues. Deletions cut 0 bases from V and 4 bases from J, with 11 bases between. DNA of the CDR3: TGCGCCAGCAGCTTGGCCGGCGCGGCAAATCAGCCCCAGCATTTT. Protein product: CASSLAGAANQPQHF.

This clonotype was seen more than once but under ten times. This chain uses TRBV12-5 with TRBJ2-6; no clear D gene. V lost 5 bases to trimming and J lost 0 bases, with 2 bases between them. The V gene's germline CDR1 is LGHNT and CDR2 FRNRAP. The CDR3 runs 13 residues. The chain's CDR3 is CASGASGANVLTF. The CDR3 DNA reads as TGTGCTAGTGGTGCCTCTGGGGCCAACGTCCTGACTTTC.

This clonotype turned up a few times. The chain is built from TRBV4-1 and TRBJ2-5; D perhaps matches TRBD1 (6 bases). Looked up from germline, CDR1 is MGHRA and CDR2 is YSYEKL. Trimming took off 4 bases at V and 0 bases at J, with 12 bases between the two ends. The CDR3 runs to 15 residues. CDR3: CASSRDRDNQETQYF. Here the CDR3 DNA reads TGCGCCAGCAGCCGTGACCGGGACAACCAAGAGACCCAGTACTTC.

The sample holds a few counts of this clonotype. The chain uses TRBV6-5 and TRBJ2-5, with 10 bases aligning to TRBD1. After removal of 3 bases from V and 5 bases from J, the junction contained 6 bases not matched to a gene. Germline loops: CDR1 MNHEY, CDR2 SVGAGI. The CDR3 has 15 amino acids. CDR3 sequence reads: CASSYRQGAWETQYF. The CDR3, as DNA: TGTGCCAGCAGTTATCGACAGGGGGCATGGGAGACCCAGTACTTC.

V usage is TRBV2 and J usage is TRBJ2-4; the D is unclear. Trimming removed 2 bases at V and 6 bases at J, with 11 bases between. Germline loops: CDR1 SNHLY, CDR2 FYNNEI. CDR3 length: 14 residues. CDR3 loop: CASSEYGQINIQYF. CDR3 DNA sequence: TGTGCCAGCAGTGAATACGGTCAGATAAACATTCAGTACTTC. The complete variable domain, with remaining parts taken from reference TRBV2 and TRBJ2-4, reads EPEVTQTPSHQVTQMGQEVILRCVPISNHLYFYWYRQILGQKVEFLVSFYNNEISEKSEIFDDQFSVERPDGSNFTLKIRSTKLEDSAMYFCASSEYGQINIQYFGAGTRLSVL.

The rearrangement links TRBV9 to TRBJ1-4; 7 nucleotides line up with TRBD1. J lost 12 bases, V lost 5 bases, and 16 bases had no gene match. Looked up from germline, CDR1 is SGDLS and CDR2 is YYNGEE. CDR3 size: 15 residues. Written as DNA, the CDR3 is TGTGCCAGCAGTCCCTACGACAGGGCCTCCCGGGAACTGTTTTTT. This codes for CASSPYDRASRELFF.

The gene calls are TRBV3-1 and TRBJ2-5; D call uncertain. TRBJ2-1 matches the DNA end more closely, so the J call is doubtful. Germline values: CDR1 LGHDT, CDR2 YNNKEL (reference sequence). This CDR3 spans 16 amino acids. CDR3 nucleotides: TGTGCCAGCAGCCAAGATCAACGGGTCTCGTACAATGAGCAGTTCTTC. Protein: CASSQDQRVSYNEQFF.

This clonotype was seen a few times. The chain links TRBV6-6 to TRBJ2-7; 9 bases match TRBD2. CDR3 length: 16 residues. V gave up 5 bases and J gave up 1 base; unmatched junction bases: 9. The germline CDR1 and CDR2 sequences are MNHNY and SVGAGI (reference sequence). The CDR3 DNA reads TGTGCCAGCAGTGTGTCCCTCAGCGGGGGGTCCTACGAGCAGTACTTC. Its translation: CASSVSLSGGSYEQYF.

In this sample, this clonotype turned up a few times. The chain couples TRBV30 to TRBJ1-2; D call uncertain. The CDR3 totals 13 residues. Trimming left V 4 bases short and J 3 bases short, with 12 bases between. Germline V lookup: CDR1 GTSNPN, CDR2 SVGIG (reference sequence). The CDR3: CAWKHQRDYGYTF. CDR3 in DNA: TGTGCCTGGAAACACCAAAGAGACTATGGCTACACCTTC.

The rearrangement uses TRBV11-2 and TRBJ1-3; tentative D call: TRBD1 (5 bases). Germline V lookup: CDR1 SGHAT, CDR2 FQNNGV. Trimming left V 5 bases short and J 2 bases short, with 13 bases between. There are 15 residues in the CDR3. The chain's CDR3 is CASSPTGTAGNTIYF. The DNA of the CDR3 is TGTGCCAGCAGCCCAACCGGGACGGCTGGAAACACCATATATTTT.

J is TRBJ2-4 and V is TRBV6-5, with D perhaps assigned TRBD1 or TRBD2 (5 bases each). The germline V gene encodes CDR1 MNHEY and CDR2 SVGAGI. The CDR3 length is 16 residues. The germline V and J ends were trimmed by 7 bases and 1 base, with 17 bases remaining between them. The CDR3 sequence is CASNSVGAGAKNIQYF. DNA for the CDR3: TGTGCCAGCAATTCCGTCGGGGCCGGGGCCAAAAACATTCAGTACTTC.

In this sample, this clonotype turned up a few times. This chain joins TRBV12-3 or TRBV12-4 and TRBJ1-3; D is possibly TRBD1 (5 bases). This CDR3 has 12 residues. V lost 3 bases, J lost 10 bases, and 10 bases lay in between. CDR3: CASSFPGGTIYF. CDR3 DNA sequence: TGTGCCAGCAGTTTCCCCGGGGGGACCATATATTTT.

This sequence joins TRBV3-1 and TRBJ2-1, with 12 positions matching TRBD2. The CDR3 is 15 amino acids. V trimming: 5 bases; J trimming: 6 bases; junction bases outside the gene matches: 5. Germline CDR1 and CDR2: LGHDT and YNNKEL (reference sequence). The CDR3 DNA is TGTGCCAGCAGCACCCCGGGACTAGCGGGCAATGAGCAGTTCTTC. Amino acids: CASSTPGLAGNEQFF.

The CDR3 loop is CASSSYRDNYGYTF. The CDR3 DNA is TGTGCCAGCAGCTCATACCGGGACAACTATGGCTACACCTTC. The chain employs TRBV7-9 and TRBJ1-2; tentative D call: TRBD1 (5 bases). Germline V CDR1 and CDR2: SEHNR, FQNEAQ (reference sequence). This CDR3 contains 14 residues. V lost 4 bases to trimming and J lost 2 bases, with 11 bases between them.

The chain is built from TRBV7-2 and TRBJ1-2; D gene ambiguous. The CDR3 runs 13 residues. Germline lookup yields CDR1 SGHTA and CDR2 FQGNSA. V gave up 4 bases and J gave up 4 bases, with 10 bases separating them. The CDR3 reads CASSSQEVYGYTF. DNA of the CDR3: TGTGCCAGCAGCTCCCAGGAGGTCTATGGCTACACCTTC.

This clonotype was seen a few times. The CDR3 DNA reads TGTGCCAGCAGCTCCTCGGGACAGGGCCCTGAAAAACTGTTTTTT. Protein sequence: CASSSSGQGPEKLFF. The V and J genes are TRBV7-6 and TRBJ1-4, with 9 bases fitting TRBD1. V dropped 4 bases and J dropped 7; count of bases not matched to a gene: 7. Looked up from germline, CDR1 is SGHVS and CDR2 is FNYEAQ. The CDR3 totals 15 residues.

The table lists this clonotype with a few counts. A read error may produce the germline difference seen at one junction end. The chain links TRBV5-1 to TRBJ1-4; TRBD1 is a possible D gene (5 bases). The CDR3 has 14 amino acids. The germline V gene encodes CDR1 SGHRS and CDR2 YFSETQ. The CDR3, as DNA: TGCGCCAGCAGTTTGGACACAGCTAATGAAAAACTGTTTTTT. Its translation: CASSLDTANEKLFF. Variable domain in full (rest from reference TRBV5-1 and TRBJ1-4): KAGVTQTPRYLIKTRGQQVTLSCSPISGHRSVSWYQQTPGQGLQFLFEYFSETQRNKGNFPGRFSGRQFSNSRSEMNVSTLELGDSALYLCASSLDTANEKLFFGSGTQLSVL.